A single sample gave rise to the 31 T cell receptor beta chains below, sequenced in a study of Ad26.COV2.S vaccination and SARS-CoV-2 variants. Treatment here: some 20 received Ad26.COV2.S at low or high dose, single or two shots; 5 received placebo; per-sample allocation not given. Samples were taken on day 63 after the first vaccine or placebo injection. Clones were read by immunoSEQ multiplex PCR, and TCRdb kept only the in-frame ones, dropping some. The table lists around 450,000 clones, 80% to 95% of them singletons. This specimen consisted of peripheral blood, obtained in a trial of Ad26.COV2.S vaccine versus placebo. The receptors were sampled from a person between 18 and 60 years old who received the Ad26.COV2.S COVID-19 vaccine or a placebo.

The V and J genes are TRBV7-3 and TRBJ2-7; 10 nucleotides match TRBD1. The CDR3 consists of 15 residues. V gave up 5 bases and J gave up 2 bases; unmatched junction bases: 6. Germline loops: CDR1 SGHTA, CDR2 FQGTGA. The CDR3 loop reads CASSRSGTGAYEQYF. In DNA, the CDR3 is TGTGCCAGCAGCAGATCCGGGACAGGGGCCTACGAGCAGTACTTC.

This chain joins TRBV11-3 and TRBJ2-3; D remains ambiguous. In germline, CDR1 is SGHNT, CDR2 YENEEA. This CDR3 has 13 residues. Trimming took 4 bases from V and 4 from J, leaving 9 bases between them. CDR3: CASSYYRADTQYF. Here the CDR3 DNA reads TGTGCCAGCAGCTACTATCGAGCAGATACGCAGTATTTT.

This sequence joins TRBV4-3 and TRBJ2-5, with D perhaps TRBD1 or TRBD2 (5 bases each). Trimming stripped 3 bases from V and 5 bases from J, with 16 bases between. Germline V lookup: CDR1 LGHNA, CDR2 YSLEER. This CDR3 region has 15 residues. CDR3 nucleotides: TGCGCCAGCAGCCATAGAGGGACCGGCGAGGAGACCCAGTACTTC. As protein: CASSHRGTGEETQYF.

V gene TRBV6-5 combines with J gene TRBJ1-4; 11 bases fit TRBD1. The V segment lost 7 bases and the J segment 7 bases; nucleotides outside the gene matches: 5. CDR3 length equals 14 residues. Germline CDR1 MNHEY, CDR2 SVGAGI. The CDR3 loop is CASTRTGGGEKLFF. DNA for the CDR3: TGTGCCAGCACCAGGACAGGGGGCGGTGAAAAACTGTTTTTT.

The CDR3 DNA reads TGCGCCAGCAGCTCGACTAGCGGGAGAACAGATACGCAGTATTTT. Translation: CASSSTSGRTDTQYF. The gene calls are TRBV4-3 and TRBJ2-3; the match to TRBD2 covers 12 bases. The CDR3 consists of 15 residues. The germline gives CDR1 LGHNA, CDR2 YSLEER. J gave up 3 bases and V 5 bases, and 3 bases lay outside the gene matches.

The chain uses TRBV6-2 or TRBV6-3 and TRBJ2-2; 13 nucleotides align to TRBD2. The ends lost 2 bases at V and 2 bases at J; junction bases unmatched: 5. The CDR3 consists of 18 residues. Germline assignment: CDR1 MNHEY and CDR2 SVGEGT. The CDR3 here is CASSYLGLAGPNTGELFF. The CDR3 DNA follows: TGTGCCAGCAGTTACCTGGGACTAGCGGGACCAAACACCGGGGAGCTGTTTTTT.

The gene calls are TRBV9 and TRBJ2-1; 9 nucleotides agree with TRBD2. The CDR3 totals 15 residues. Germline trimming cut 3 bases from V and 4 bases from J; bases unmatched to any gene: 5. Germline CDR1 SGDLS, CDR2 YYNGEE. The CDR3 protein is CASSDSGSFYNEQFF. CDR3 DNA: TGTGCCAGCAGCGATAGCGGGAGCTTTTACAATGAGCAGTTCTTC.

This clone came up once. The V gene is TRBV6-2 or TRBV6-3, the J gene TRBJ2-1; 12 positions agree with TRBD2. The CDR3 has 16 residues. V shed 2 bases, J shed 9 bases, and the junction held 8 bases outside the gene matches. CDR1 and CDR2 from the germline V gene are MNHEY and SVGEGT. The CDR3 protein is CASSYLAGGPRGEQFF. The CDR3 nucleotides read TGTGCCAGCAGTTACCTAGCGGGAGGGCCTCGGGGTGAGCAGTTCTTC.

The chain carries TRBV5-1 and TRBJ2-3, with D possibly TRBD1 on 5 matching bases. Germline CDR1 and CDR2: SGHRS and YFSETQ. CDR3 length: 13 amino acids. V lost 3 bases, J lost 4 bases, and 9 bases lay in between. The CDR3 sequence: CASSSQVADTQYF. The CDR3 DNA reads TGCGCCAGCAGCTCACAGGTAGCAGATACGCAGTATTTT.

The CDR3 nucleotides read TGTGCCACCAGCGCCGGGACAGGGGCTCGGGAGACCCAGTACTTC. Protein: CATSAGTGARETQYF. The chain recombines TRBV24-1 with TRBJ2-5; 10 positions agree with TRBD1. Germline trimming cut 7 bases from V and 5 bases from J; bases unmatched to any gene: 9. CDR1 and CDR2 from the germline V gene are KGHDR and SFDVKD. This CDR3 has 15 residues.

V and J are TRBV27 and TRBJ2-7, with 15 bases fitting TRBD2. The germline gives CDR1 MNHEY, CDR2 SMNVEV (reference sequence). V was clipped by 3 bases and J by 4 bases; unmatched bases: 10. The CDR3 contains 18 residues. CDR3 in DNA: TGTGCCAGCAGTTTCCGGACTAGCGGGAGGGCCGGTACATACGAGCAGTACTTC. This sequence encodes CASSFRTSGRAGTYEQYF.

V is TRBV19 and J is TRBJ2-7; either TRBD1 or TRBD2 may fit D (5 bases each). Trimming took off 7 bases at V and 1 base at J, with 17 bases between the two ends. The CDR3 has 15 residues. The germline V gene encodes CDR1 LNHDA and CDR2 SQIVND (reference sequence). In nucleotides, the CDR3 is TGTGCCAGTAAACCGGGGCAGGGACCGTCCTACGAGCAGTACTTC. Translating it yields CASKPGQGPSYEQYF.

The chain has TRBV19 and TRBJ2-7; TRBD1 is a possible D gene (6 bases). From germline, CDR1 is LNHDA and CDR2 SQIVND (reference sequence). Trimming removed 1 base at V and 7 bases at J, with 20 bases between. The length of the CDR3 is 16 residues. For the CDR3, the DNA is TGTGCCAGTAGTATAGCTCCGACAGGACCCTTGGGAGAGCAGTACTTC. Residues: CASSIAPTGPLGEQYF.

This chain's CDR3 is CASSPSRGAGTEAFF. CDR3 DNA: TGTGCCAGCTCACCTAGCCGTGGGGCGGGTACTGAAGCTTTCTTT. V is TRBV18 and J is TRBJ1-1, with D maybe TRBD1 (5 bases). The CDR3 sequence is 15 residues long. Germline V gives CDR1 KGHSH, CDR2 LQKENI. V was cut by 3 bases and J by 5 bases, with 16 bases left in between.

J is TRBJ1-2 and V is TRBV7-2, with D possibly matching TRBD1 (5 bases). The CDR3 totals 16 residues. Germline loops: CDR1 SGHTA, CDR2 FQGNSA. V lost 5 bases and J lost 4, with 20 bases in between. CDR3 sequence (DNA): TGTGCCAGCAGCCGTCAGGGCACCTCAAGTCTCTATGGCTACACCTTC. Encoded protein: CASSRQGTSSLYGYTF.

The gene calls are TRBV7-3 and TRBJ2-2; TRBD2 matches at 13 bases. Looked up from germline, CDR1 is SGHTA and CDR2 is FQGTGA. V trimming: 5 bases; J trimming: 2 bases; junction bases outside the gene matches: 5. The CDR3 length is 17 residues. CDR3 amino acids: CASSRTSGSANTGELFF. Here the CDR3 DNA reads TGTGCCAGCAGCAGGACTAGCGGGAGTGCTAACACCGGGGAGCTGTTTTTT.

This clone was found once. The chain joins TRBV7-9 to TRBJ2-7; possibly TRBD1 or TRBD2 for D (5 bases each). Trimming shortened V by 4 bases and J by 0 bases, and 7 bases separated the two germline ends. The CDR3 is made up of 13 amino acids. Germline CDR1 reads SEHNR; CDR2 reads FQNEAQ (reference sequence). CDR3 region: CASSYGASYEQYF. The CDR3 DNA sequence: TGTGCCAGCAGCTACGGGGCCTCCTACGAGCAGTACTTC.

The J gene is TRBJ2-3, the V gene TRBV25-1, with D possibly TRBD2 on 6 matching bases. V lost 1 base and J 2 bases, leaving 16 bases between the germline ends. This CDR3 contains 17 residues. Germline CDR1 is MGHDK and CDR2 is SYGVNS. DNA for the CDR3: TGTGCCAGCAGTGAATGGGGAGGACTGCAAGACACAGATACGCAGTATTTT. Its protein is CASSEWGGLQDTDTQYF.

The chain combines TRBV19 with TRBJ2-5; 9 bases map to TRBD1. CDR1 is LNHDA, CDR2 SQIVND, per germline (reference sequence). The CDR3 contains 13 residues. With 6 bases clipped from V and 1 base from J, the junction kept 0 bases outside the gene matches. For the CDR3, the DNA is TGTGCCAGTAGACAGGGGGCCCAAGAGACCCAGTACTTC. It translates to CASRQGAQETQYF.

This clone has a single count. Here the CDR3 reads CASGQGYSPLHF. The CDR3 coding sequence is TGTGCCAGCGGACAGGGGTATTCACCCCTCCACTTT. This chain links TRBV6-5 with TRBJ1-6; 9 bases line up with TRBD1. This CDR3 has 12 residues. CDR1 MNHEY and CDR2 SVGAGI come from the germline V gene. Unmatched junction bases numbered 1, after V lost 8 bases and J lost 8 bases.

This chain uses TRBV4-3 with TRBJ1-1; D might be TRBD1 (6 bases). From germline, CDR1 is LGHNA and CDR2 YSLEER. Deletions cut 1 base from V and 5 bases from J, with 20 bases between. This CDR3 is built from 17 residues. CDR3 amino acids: CASSQVVNGERGTEAFF. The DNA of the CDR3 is TGCGCCAGCAGCCAAGTAGTGAACGGGGAGAGGGGGACTGAAGCTTTCTTT.

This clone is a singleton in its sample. The CDR3 sequence is CASSQVQGHTGELFF. The CDR3 coding sequence is TGTGCCAGCAGCCAAGTCCAGGGCCACACCGGGGAGCTGTTTTTT. The chain joins TRBV3-1 (or the pseudogene TRBV3-2) to TRBJ2-2; a possible D gene is TRBD1 (5 bases). Germline V gene data show CDR1 as LGHDT and CDR2 as YNNKEL (reference sequence). V was cut by 1 base and J by 3 bases, with 9 bases left in between. There are 15 residues in the CDR3.

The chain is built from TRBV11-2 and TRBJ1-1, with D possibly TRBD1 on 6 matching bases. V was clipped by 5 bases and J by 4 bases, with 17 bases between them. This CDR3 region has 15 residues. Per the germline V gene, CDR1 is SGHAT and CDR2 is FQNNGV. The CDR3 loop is CASSPVGGLGTEAFF. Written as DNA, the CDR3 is TGTGCCAGCAGCCCCGTCGGGGGGCTGGGCACTGAAGCTTTCTTT.

As DNA, the CDR3 is TGTGCCAGCAGTTTATCTCGGTCCCTGAACACTGAAGCTTTCTTT. It is translated as CASSLSRSLNTEAFF. The chain is built from TRBV28 and TRBJ1-1; no clear D gene. The V and J ends lost 1 base and 0 bases respectively, with 9 bases between them. Germline V gene data show CDR1 as MDHEN and CDR2 as SYDVKM. This CDR3 has 15 amino acids.

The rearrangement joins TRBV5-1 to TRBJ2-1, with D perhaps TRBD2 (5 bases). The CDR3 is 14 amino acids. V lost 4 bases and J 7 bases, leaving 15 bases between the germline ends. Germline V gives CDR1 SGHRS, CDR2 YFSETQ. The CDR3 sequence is CASSEPGKINEQFF. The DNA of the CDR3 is TGCGCCAGCAGCGAACCGGGAAAAATTAATGAGCAGTTCTTC.

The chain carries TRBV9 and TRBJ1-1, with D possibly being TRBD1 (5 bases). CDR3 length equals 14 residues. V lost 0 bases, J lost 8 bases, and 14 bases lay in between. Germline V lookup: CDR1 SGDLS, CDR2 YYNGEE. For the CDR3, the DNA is TGTGCCAGCAGCGTAGCGCCTCAGGGCTCCGAAGCTTTCTTT. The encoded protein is CASSVAPQGSEAFF.

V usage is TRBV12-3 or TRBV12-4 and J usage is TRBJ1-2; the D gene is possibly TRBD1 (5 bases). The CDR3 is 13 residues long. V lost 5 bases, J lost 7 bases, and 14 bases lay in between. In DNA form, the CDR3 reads TGTGCCAGCAGTCTCCGGGACGTTGCTGGCTACACCTTC. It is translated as CASSLRDVAGYTF.

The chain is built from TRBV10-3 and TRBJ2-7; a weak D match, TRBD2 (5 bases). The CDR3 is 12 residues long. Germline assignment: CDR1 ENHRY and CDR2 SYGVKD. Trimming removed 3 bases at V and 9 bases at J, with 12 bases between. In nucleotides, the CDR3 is TGTGCCATCAGTGACATCACTGAGGGGCAGTACTTC. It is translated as CAISDITEGQYF.

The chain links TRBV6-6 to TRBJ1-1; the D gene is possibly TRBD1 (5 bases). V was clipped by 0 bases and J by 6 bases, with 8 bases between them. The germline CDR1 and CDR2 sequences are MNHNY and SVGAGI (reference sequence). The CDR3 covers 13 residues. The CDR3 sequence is CASSYSGGAEAFF. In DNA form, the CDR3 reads TGTGCCAGCAGTTACTCGGGAGGGGCTGAAGCTTTCTTT.

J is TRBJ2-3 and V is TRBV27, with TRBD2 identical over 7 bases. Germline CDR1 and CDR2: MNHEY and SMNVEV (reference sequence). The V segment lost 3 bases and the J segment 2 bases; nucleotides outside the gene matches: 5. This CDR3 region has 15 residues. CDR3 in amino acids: CASSFDLAATDTQYF. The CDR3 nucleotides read TGTGCCAGCAGTTTTGATCTAGCGGCCACAGATACGCAGTATTTT.

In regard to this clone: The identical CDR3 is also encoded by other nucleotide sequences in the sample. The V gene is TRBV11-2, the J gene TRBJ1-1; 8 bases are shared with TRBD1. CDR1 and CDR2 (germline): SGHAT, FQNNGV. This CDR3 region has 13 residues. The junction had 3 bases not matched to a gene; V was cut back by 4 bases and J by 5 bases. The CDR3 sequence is CASSSDRGTEAFF. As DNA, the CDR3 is TGTGCCAGCAGCTCTGACAGGGGAACTGAAGCTTTCTTT.